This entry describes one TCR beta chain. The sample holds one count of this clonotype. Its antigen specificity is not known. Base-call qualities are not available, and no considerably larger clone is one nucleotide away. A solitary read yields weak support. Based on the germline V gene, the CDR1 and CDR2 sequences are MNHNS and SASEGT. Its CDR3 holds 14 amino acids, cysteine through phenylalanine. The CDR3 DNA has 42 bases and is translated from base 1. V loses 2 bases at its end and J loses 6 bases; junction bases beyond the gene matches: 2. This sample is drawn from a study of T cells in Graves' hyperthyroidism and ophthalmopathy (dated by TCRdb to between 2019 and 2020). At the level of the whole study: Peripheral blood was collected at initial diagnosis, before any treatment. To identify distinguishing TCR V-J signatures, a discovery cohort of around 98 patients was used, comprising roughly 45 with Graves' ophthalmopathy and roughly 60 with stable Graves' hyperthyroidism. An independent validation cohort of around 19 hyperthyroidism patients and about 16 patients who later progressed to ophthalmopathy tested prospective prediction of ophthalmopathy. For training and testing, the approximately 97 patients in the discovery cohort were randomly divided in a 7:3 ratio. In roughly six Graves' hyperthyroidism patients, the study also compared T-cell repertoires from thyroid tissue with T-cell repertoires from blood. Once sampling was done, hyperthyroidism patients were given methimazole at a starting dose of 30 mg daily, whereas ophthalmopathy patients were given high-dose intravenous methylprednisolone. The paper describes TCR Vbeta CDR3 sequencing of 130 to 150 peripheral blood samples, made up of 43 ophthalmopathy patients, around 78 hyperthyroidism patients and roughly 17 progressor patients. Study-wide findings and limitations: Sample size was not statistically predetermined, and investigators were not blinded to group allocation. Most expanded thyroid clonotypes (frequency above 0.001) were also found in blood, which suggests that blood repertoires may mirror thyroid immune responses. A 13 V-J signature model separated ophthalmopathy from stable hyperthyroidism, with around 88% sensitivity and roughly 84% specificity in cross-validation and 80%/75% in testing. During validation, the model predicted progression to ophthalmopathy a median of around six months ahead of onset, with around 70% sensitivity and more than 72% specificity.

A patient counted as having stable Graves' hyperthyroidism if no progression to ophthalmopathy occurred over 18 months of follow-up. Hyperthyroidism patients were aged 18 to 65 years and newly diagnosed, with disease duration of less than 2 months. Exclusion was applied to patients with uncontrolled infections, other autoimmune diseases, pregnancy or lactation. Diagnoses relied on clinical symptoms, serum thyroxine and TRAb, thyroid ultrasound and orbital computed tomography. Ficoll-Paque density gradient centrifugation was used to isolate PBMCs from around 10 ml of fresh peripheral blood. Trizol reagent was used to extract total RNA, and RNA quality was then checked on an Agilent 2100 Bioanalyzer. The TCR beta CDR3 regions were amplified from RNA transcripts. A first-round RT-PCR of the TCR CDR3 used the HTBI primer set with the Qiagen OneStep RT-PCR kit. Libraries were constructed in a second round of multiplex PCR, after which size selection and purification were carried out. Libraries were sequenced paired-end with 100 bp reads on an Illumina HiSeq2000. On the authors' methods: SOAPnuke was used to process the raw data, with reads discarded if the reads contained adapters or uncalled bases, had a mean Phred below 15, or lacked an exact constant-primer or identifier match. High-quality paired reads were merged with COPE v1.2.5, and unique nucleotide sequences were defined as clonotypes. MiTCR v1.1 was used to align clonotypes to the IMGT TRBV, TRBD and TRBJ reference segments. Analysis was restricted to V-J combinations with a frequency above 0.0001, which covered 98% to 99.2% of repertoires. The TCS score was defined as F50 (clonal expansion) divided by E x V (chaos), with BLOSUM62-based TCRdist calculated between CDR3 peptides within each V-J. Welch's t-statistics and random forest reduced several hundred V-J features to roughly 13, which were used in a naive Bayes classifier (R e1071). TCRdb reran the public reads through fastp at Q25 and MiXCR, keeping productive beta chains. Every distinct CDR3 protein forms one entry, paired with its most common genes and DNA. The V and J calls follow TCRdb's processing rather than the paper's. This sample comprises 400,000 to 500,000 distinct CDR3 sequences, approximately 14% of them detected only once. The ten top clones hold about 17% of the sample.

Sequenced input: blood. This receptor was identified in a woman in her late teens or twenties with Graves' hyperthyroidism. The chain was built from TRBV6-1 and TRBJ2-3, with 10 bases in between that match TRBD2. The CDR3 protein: CASSELAGEDTQYF. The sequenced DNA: TGTGCCAGCAGTGAACTAGCGGGAGAGGATACGCAGTATTTT.